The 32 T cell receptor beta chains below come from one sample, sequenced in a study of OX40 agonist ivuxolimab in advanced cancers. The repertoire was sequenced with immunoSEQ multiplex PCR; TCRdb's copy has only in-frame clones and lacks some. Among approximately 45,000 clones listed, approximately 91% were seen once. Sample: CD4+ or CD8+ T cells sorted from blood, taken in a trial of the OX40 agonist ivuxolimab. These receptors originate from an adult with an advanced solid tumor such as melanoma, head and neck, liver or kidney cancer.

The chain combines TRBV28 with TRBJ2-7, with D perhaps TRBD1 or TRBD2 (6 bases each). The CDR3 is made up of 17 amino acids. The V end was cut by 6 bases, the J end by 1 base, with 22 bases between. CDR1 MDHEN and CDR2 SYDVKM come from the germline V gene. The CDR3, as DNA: TGTGCCAGCAGGTATGGAGGGGGGAACTTACAGTCCTACGAGCAGTACTTC. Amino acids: CASRYGGGNLQSYEQYF.

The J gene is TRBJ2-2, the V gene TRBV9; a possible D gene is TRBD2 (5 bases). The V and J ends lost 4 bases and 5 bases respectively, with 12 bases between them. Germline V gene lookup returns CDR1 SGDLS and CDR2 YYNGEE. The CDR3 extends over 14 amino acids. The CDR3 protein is CASSPDGETGELFF. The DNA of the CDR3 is TGTGCCAGCAGCCCAGACGGGGAAACCGGGGAGCTGTTTTTT.

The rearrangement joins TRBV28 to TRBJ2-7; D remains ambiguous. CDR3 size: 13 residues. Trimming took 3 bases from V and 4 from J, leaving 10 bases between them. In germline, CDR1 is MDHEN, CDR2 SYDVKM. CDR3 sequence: CASSFNGGYEQYF. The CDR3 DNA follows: TGTGCCAGCAGTTTTAATGGCGGTTACGAGCAGTACTTC.

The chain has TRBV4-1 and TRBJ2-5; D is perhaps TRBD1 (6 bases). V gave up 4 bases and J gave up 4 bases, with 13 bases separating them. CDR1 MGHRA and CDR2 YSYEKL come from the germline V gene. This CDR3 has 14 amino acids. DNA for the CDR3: TGCGCCAGCAGCCCAGAGGGGGTAGGAGAGACCCAGTACTTC. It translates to CASSPEGVGETQYF.

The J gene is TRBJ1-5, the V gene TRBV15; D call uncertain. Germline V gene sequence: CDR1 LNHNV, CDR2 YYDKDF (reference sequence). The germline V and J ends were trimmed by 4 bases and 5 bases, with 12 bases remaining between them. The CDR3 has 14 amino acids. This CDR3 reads CATSKLRGYQPQHF. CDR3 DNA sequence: TGTGCCACCAGCAAGCTTCGGGGATATCAGCCCCAGCATTTT.

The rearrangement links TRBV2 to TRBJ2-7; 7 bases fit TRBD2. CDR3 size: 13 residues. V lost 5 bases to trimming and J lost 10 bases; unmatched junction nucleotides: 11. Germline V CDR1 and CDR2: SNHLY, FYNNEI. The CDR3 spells CASSWEGGGVQYF. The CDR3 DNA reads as TGTGCCAGCAGTTGGGAGGGCGGGGGAGTTCAGTACTTC.

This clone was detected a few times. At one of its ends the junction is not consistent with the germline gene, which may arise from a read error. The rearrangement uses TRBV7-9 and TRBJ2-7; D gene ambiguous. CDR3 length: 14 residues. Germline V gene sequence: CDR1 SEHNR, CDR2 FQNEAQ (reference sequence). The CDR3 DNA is TGTGCCAGCAGCTCATACACGCAGCCCCCCCGCCCCAGCTTC. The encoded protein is CASSSYTQPPRPSF.

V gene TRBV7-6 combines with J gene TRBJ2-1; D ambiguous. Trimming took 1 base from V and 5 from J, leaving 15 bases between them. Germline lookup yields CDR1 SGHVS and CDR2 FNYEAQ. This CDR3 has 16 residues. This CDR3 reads CASSLGYSKVNNEQFF. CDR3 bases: TGTGCCAGCAGCTTAGGGTACAGTAAGGTCAACAATGAGCAGTTCTTC.

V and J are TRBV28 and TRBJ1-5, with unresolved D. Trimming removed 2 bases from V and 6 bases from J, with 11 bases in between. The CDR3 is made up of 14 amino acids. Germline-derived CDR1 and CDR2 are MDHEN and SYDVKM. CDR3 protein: CASSLVSAVQPQHF. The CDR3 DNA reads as TGTGCCAGCAGTTTAGTGTCAGCCGTTCAGCCCCAGCATTTT.

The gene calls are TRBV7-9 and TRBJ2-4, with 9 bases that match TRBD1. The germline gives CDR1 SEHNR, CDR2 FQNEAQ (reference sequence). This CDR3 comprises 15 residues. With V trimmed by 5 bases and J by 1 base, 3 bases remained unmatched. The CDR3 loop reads CASSQGQGAKNIQYF. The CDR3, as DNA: TGTGCCAGCAGCCAGGGACAGGGTGCCAAAAACATTCAGTACTTC. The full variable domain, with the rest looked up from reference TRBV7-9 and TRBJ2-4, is DTGVSQNPRHKITKRGQNVTFRCDPISEHNRLYWYRQTLGQGPEFLTYFQNEAQLEKSRLLSDRFSAERPKGSFSTLEIQRTEQGDSAMYLCASSQGQGAKNIQYFGAGTRLSVL.

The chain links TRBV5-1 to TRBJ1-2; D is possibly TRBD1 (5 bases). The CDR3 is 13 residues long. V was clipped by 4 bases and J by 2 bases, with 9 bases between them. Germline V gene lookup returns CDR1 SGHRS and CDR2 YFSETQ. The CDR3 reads CASSPTGNYGYTF. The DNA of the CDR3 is TGCGCCAGCAGCCCTACAGGAAACTATGGCTACACCTTC. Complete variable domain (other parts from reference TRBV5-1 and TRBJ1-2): KAGVTQTPRYLIKTRGQQVTLSCSPISGHRSVSWYQQTPGQGLQFLFEYFSETQRNKGNFPGRFSGRQFSNSRSEMNVSTLELGDSALYLCASSPTGNYGYTFGSGTRLTVV.

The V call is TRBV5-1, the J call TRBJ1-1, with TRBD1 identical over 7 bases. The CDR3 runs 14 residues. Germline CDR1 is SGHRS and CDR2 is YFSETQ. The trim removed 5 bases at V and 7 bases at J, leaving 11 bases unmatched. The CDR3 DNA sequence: TGCGCCAGCAGACACAGGGGTTTGCAGGGTGAAGCTTTCTTT. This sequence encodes CASRHRGLQGEAFF.

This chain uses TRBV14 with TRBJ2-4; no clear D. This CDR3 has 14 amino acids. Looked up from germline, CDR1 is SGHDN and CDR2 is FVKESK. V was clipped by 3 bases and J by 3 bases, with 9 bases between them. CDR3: CASSHTVGKNIQYF. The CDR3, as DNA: TGTGCCAGCAGCCATACAGTAGGCAAAAACATTCAGTACTTC.

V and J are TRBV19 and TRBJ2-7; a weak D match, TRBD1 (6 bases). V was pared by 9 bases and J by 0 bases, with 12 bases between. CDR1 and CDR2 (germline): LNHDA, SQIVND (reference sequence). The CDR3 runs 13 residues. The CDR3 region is CASRGWSSYEQYF. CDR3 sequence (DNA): TGTGCCAGCAGGGGTTGGAGCTCCTACGAGCAGTACTTC.

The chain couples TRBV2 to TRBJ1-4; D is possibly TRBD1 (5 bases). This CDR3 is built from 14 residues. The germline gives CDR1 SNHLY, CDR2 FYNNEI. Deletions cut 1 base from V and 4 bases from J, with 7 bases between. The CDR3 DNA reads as TGTGCCAGCAGTGAAGACAGGTATAATGAAAAACTGTTTTTT. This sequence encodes CASSEDRYNEKLFF.

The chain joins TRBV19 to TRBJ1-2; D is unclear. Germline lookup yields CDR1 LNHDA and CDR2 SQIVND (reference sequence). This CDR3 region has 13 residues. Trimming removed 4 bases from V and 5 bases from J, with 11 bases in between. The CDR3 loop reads CASSNPEGYGYTF. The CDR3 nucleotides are TGTGCCAGTAGTAACCCGGAAGGTTATGGCTACACCTTC.

CDR3 in amino acids: CASSTGTEYNEQFF. In DNA, the CDR3 is TGTGCCAGCTCCACCGGGACAGAATACAATGAGCAGTTCTTC. The rearrangement uses TRBV6-1 and TRBJ2-1; 7 bases line up with TRBD1. The germline gives CDR1 MNHNS, CDR2 SASEGT. V was clipped by 8 bases and J by 4 bases; unmatched bases: 8. This CDR3 contains 14 residues.

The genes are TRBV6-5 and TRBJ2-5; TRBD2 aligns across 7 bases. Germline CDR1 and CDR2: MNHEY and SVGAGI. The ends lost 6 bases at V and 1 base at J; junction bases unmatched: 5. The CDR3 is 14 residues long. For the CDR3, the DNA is TGTGCCAGCAGGGCTCCGGGAGGCCAAGAGACCCAGTACTTC. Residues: CASRAPGGQETQYF.

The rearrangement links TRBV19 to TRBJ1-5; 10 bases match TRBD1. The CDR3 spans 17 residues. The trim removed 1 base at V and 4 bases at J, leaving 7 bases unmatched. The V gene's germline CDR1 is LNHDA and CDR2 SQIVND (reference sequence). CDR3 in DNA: TGTGCCAGTAGTATAGTTTGGAGGGACAGGGGTAATCAGCCCCAGCATTTT. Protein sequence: CASSIVWRDRGNQPQHF.

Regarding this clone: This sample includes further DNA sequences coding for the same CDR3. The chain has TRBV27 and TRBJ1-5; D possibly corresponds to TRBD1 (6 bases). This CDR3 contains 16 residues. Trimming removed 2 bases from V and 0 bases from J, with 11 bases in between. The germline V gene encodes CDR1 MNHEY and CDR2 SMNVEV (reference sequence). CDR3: CASSLGQGYSNQPQHF. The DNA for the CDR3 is TGTGCCAGCAGTTTAGGCCAGGGGTATAGCAATCAGCCCCAGCATTTT.

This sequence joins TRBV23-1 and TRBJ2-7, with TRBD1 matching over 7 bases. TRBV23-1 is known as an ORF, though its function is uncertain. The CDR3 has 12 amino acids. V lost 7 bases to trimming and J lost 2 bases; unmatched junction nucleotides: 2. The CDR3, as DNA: TGCGCCAGCAACAGGGGTGCCTACGAGCAGTACTTC. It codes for CASNRGAYEQYF.

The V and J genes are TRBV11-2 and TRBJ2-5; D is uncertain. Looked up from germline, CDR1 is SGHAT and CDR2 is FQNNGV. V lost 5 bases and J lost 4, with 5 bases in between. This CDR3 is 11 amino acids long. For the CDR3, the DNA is TGTGCCAGCAGCCGGGTAGAGACCCAGTACTTC. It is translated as CASSRVETQYF. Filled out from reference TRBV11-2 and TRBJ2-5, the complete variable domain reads EAGVAQSPRYKIIEKRQSVAFWCNPISGHATLYWYQQILGQGPKLLIQFQNNGVVDDSQLPKDRFSAERLKGVDSTLKIQPAKLEDSAVYLCASSRVETQYFGPGTRLLVL.

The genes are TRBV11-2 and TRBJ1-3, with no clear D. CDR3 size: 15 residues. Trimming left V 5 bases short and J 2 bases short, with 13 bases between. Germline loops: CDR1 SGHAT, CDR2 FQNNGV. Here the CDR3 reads CASSPEEGAGNTIYF. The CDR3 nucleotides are TGTGCCAGCAGCCCGGAGGAAGGAGCTGGAAACACCATATATTTT.

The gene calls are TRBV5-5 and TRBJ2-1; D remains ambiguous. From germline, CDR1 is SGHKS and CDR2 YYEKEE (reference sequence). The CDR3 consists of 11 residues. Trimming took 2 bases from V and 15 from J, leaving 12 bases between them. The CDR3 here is CASSLSFSRFF. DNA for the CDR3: TGTGCCAGCAGCTTAAGTTTTTCGCGGTTCTTC.

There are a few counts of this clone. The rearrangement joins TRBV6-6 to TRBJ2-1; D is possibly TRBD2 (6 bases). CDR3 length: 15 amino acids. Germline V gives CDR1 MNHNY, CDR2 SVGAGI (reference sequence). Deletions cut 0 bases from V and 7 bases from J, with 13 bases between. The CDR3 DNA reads TGTGCCAGCAGTTACTCGGGCGGCGGGGTGAATGAGCAGTTCTTC. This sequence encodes CASSYSGGGVNEQFF.

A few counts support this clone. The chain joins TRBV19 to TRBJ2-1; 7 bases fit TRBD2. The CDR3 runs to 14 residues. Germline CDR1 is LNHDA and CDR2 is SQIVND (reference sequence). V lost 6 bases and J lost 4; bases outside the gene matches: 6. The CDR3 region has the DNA TGTGCCAGTAGCCCTAGCGGTGAATACAATGAGCAGTTCTTC. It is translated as CASSPSGEYNEQFF.

CDR3 region: CASSPEPSNQPQHF. CDR3 nucleotide sequence: TGTGCCAGCAGCCCTGAGCCCAGCAATCAGCCCCAGCATTTT. This chain joins TRBV7-6 and TRBJ1-5, with no clear D. Germline-derived CDR1 and CDR2 are SGHVS and FNYEAQ. The CDR3 sequence is 14 residues long. Deletions cut 5 bases from V and 1 base from J, with 9 bases between. Drawing the rest from reference TRBV7-6 and TRBJ1-5, the complete variable domain is GAGVSQSPRYKVTKRGQDVALRCDPISGHVSLYWYRQALGQGPEFLTYFNYEAQQDKSGLPNDRFSAERPEGSISTLTIQRTEQRDSAMYRCASSPEPSNQPQHFGDGTRLSIL.

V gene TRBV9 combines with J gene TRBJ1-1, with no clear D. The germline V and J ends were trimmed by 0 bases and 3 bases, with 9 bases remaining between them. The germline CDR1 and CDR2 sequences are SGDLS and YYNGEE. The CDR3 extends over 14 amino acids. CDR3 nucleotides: TGTGCCAGCAGCGTAGCTCCTCTCGACACTGAAGCTTTCTTT. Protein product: CASSVAPLDTEAFF.

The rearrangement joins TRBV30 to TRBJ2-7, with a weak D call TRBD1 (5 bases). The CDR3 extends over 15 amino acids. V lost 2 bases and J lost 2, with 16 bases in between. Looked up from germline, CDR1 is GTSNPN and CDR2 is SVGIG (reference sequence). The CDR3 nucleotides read TGTGCCTGGAGTTCCCCAGGAGCAGGGACCTACGAGCAGTACTTC. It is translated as CAWSSPGAGTYEQYF.

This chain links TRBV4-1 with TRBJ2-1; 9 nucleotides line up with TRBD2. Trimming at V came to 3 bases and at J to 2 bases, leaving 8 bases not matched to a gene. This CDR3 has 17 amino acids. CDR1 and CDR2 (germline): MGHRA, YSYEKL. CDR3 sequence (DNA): TGCGCCAGCAGCCATTCCCATCTAGCGGGGACCTACAATGAGCAGTTCTTC. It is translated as CASSHSHLAGTYNEQFF.

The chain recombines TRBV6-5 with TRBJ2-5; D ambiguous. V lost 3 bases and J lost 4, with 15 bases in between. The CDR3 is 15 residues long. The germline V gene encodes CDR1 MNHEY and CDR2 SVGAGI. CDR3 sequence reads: CASSYRAASAETQYF. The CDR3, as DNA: TGTGCCAGCAGTTATAGGGCCGCCAGTGCAGAGACCCAGTACTTC.

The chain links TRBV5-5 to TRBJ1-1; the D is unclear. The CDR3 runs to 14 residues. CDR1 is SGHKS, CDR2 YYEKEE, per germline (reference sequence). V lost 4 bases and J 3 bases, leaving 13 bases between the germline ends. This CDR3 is CASSPRGRDTEAFF. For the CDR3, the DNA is TGTGCCAGCAGCCCCCGGGGTCGGGACACTGAAGCTTTCTTT.